These T cell receptor beta chains were read from a single sample in a study of shared clonotypes between healthy human individuals. Clones were sequenced by immunoSEQ multiplex PCR, and TCRdb holds only the in-frame ones, with some missing. Counted here are some 500,000 clones, 95% to 96% occurring once; the ten biggest clones make up approximately 0.067%. The sequenced material came from naive CD4+ T cells sorted from blood. The receptors come from a woman aged 25 to 39 in good health. Each CDR3 is given without its conserved first and last residue.

TRBJ2-1,TRBV27,ASSLTSGLGNEQF
TRBJ2-2,TRBV10-1,ASSESGGPVSGELF
TRBJ2-5,TRBV29-1,SVEGTSGQETQY
TRBJ2-1,TRBV5-4,ASSPLPSSVQF
TRBJ1-3,TRBV7-9,ASSSPGGSSGNTIY
TRBJ1-3,TRBV2,ASSEQGVNSGNTIY
TRBJ2-1,TRBV19,ASSGTVYNEQF
TRBJ2-7,TRBV7-8,ASSFSNARGY
TRBJ1-1,TRBV7-9,ASSPGRSEAF
TRBJ2-1,TRBV19,ASSGLAGGLSYNEQF